Listed below are T cell receptor beta chains from one sample, sequenced in a study of blood T cell repertoires in COVID-19. Generated by immunoSEQ multiplex PCR, the TCRdb table keeps only in-frame clones and is missing some. The sample holds 100,000 to 150,000 clones; around 88% are singletons and the top ten take more than 3.5%. The material sequenced was peripheral blood. The receptors were sampled from a man aged 60 to 75 with COVID-19, enrolled during active disease. CDR3s include the opening cysteine and the closing phenylalanine or tryptophan. The order of the fields is J gene, clone size, V gene, CDR3 protein. The size field is filled for only some rows; it gives once, few, many or a size class.

J: TRBJ1-5
size: .
V: TRBV2
CDR3: CASKVGRSRNQPQHF

J: TRBJ1-1
size: .
V: TRBV28
CDR3: CASSAEDTEAFF

J: TRBJ2-1
size: .
V: TRBV24-1
CDR3: CATQEGGREVFEQFF

J: TRBJ1-1
size: .
V: TRBV5-1
CDR3: CASSSQGNRNTEAFF

J: TRBJ1-1
size: .
V: TRBV19
CDR3: CASSILDSSTNTEAFF

J: TRBJ2-7
size: few
V: TRBV7-2
CDR3: CASSTRTGAGPFEQYF

J: TRBJ1-4
size: .
V: TRBV5-1
CDR3: CASSLGRGLEKLFF

J: TRBJ1-4
size: .
V: TRBV10-2
CDR3: CASSGYRGEANEKLFF

J: TRBJ2-7
size: .
V: TRBV9
CDR3: CASSADSLPYEQYF

J: TRBJ2-7
size: few
V: TRBV4-3
CDR3: CASSPSDRGYEQYF

J: TRBJ1-5
size: .
V: TRBV6-1
CDR3: CASSEAGASNQPQHF

J: TRBJ1-3
size: few
V: TRBV27
CDR3: CASSKAGGLSGNTIYF

J: TRBJ2-3
size: .
V: TRBV9
CDR3: CASSDHRGTDTQYF

J: TRBJ1-2
size: .
V: TRBV19
CDR3: CASSIRSYGYTF

J: TRBJ1-6
size: many
V: TRBV4-3
CDR3: CASSQDHAHSDSPLHF

J: TRBJ2-1
size: .
V: TRBV7-6
CDR3: CASSTPPTYRDRGHNEQFF

J: TRBJ2-5
size: .
V: TRBV3-1/TRBV3-2
CDR3: CASSQDAGYSQETQYF

J: TRBJ1-3
size: .
V: TRBV2
CDR3: CASSTRGPRGNTIYF

J: TRBJ2-7
size: .
V: TRBV7-6
CDR3: CASSSQGSEQYF

J: TRBJ2-1
size: .
V: TRBV28
CDR3: CAIKQYFTYNEQFF

J: TRBJ1-5
size: .
V: TRBV5-8
CDR3: CASSSAQGFYQPQHF

J: TRBJ2-2
size: .
V: TRBV5-1
CDR3: CASSGRTGNTGELFF

J: TRBJ2-3
size: .
V: TRBV28
CDR3: CASSSGGASTDTQYF

J: TRBJ2-1
size: .
V: TRBV9
CDR3: CASSVDGLDQSRFF

J: TRBJ2-5
size: .
V: TRBV29-1
CDR3: CSATSAGGRETQYF

J: TRBJ1-1
size: .
V: TRBV25-1
CDR3: CASSAPQGRANTEAFF

J: TRBJ1-1
size: once
V: TRBV4-2
CDR3: CASSQDQARNTEAFF

J: TRBJ2-3
size: .
V: TRBV5-1
CDR3: CASSLSGTSTDTQYF

J: TRBJ1-2
size: .
V: TRBV27
CDR3: CASISRVGGYTF

J: TRBJ2-1
size: .
V: TRBV7-6
CDR3: CASSRTGTGTYNEQFF

J: TRBJ1-2
size: .
V: TRBV28
CDR3: CASSFGTGRIGGYTF

J: TRBJ1-1
size: .
V: TRBV5-4
CDR3: CASSLAGNTEAFF

J: TRBJ1-2
size: .
V: TRBV27
CDR3: CASSSQGGRGNYGYTF

J: TRBJ1-1
size: many
V: TRBV7-9
CDR3: CASSLARGYTEAFF

J: TRBJ2-3
size: .
V: TRBV6-1
CDR3: CASSEKIAGGWADTQYF

J: TRBJ2-2
size: .
V: TRBV6-1
CDR3: CASSQTGAGELFF

J: TRBJ1-1
size: .
V: TRBV12-3/TRBV12-4
CDR3: CASSLIRTEAFF

J: TRBJ1-6
size: .
V: TRBV19
CDR3: CASSDGQGAGSYNSPLHF

J: TRBJ2-7
size: .
V: TRBV19
CDR3: CASSRDRGYEQYF